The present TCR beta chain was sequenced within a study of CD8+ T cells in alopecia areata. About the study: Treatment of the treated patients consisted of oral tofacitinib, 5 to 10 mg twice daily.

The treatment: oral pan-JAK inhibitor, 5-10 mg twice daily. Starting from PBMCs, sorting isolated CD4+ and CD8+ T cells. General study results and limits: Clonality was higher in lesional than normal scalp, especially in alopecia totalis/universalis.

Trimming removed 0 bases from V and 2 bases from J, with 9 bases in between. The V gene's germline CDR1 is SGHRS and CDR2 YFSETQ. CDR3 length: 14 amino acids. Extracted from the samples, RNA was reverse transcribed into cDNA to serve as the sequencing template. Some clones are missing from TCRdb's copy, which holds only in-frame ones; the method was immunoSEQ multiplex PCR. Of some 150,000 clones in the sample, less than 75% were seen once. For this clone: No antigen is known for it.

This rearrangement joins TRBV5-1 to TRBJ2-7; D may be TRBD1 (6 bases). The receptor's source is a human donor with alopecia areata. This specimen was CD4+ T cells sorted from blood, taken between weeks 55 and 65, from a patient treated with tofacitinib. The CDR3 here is CASSLDGQTYEQYF. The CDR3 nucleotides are TGCGCCAGCAGCTTGGATGGACAGACCTACGAGCAGTACTTC.